Each of the 8 T cell receptor beta chains below was sequenced from the same sample in a study of radiotherapy plus CTLA-4 blockade in lung cancer. Using immunoSEQ multiplex PCR, the repertoire was profiled, and TCRdb retains in-frame clones only, with some absent. This table has approximately 77,000 clones, about four fifths appearing once. This material consisted of peripheral blood, taken from a patient treated with radiotherapy plus ipilimumab. The source is a human donor with non-small cell lung cancer who had stable disease on radiotherapy plus ipilimumab.

V is TRBV27 and J is TRBJ2-3, with no clear D. The V end lost 5 bases, the J end lost 2 bases, and 8 bases lay between the germline ends. The germline V gene encodes CDR1 MNHEY and CDR2 SMNVEV (reference sequence). This CDR3 spans 13 amino acids. DNA of the CDR3: TGTGCCAGCAGTCCGAACCACACAGATACGCAGTATTTT. Translation gives CASSPNHTDTQYF.

J is TRBJ1-5 and V is TRBV6-6, with D unresolved. The CDR3 is 14 amino acids. The ends were cut back, 0 bases at V and 3 bases at J, with 6 bases in the middle. The germline V gene encodes CDR1 MNHNY and CDR2 SVGAGI (reference sequence). Written as DNA, the CDR3 is TGTGCCAGCAGTTACTCGGGAGACAATCAGCCCCAGCATTTT. Translation: CASSYSGDNQPQHF.

The chain has TRBV10-3 and TRBJ2-1, with 10 nucleotides matching TRBD2. This CDR3 has 15 residues. Germline V gene sequence: CDR1 ENHRY, CDR2 SYGVKD. The V and J ends lost 1 base and 6 bases, in that order; junction bases with no gene match: 3. The CDR3 region has the DNA TGTGCCATCAGTGAGTTGGGACTAGCGACCAATGAGCAGTTCTTC. Protein: CAISELGLATNEQFF.

The V gene is TRBV28, the J gene TRBJ1-3; D gene ambiguous. The CDR3 loop spans 13 amino acids. V lost 5 bases and J 0 bases, leaving 5 bases between the germline ends. Germline V gene sequence: CDR1 MDHEN, CDR2 SYDVKM. CDR3 coding DNA: TGTGCCAGCAGTCGGGCCTCTGGAAACACCATATATTTT. This gives the protein CASSRASGNTIYF. Complete variable domain (other parts from reference TRBV28 and TRBJ1-3): DVKVTQSSRYLVKRTGEKVFLECVQDMDHENMFWYRQDPGLGLRLIYFSYDVKMKEKGDIPEGYSVSREKKERFSLILESASTNQTSMYLCASSRASGNTIYFGEGSWLTVV.

This chain connects TRBV19 to TRBJ1-2, with TRBD1 as a possible D gene (6 bases). V lost 2 bases and J lost 2, with 12 bases in between. Germline V gives CDR1 LNHDA, CDR2 SQIVND (reference sequence). The CDR3 runs to 15 residues. The CDR3 sequence: CASSIPDRRNYGYTF. DNA of the CDR3: TGTGCCAGTAGTATACCAGACAGGCGGAACTATGGCTACACCTTC.

The genes are TRBV6-5 and TRBJ2-7; D is unclear. Germline loops: CDR1 MNHEY, CDR2 SVGAGI. V gave up 5 bases and J gave up 3 bases, with 11 bases separating them. This CDR3 contains 13 residues. CDR3 in DNA: TGTGCCAGCAGTATTAACTATATCTACGAGCAGTACTTC. Its translation is CASSINYIYEQYF.

This chain joins TRBV5-1 and TRBJ1-5; D call uncertain. Germline CDR1 SGHRS, CDR2 YFSETQ. Trimming removed 2 bases at V and 5 bases at J, with 8 bases between. This CDR3 comprises 13 residues. The CDR3 DNA reads TGCGCCAGCAGCTTAAACAGTGATCAGCCCCAGCATTTT. Its translation is CASSLNSDQPQHF.

With respect to this clone: This sample also contains other DNA sequences that code for the same CDR3. This chain connects TRBV7-9 to TRBJ1-1; D call uncertain. Between the trimmed V and J ends, which lost 1 base and 1 base, there was a span of 4 bases. From germline, CDR1 is SEHNR and CDR2 FQNEAQ (reference sequence). CDR3 length: 13 residues. CDR3 in amino acids: CASSLGENTEAFF. In nucleotides, the CDR3 is TGTGCCAGCAGCTTAGGGGAGAACACTGAAGCTTTCTTT.